Sequencing of this TCR beta chain was carried out in a study of cytomegalovirus exposure and HLA in healthy donors. The study, taken as a whole, reports: Investigators reported 164 TCR beta chains as tied to cytomegalovirus. TCR beta sequences numbering under 20,000 were associated with HLA alleles at 0.05 false discovery rate in a later analysis. Further analysis was carried out later, and it showed several of the most significant clusters appearing linked to common viral pathogens.

Concerning this clone: Its antigen is undetermined.

Both 60 Vbeta primers and 13 Jbeta primers went into the PCR. Data came from immunoSEQ multiplex PCR; TCRdb stores just in-frame clones and leaves some out. The sample shows 150,000 to 200,000 clones, more than 80% of them seen only once. Material: PBMCs. The receptor was derived from a man aged 18 to 35 in good health and CMV-seronegative.

The CDR3 protein is CASSLATNLNQPQHF. In DNA, the CDR3 is TGTGCCAGCAGCTTAGCAACTAATCTAAATCAGCCCCAGCATTTT. V and J are TRBV7-2 and TRBJ1-5; no clear D gene. CDR3 size: 15 residues. Germline CDR1 and CDR2: SGHTA and FQGNSA. V was cut by 0 bases and J by 4 bases, with 10 bases left in between.